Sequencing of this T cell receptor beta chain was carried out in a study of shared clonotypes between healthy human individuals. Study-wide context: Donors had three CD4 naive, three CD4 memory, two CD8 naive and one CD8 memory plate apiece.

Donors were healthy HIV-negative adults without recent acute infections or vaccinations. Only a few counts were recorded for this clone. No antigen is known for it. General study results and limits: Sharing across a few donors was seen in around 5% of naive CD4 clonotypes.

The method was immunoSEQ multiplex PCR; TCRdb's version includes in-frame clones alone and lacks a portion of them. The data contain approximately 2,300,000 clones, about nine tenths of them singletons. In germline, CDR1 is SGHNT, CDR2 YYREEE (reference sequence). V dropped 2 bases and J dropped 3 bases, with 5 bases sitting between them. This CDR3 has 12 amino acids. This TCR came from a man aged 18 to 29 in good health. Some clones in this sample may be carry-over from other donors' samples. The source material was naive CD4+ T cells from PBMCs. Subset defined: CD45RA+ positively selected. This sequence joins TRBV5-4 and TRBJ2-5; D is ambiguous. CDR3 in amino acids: CASSFTEETQYF. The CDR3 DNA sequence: TGTGCCAGCAGCTTCACGGAAGAGACCCAGTACTTC.